This T cell receptor beta chain is from a study of Graves' ophthalmopathy and Graves' hyperthyroidism. Study findings and constraints: Thyroid clonotypes that were expanded above 0.001 frequency mostly also appeared in blood.

Concerning this clonotype itself: As yet, its antigen is unknown.

Investigators amplified TCR beta CDR3 regions from RNA transcripts. RT-PCR was first run with HTBI primers, then multiplex PCR in a second round. TCRdb re-derived calls from the multiplex PCR reads in MiXCR, one entry per CDR3 protein. Seen here are almost 750,000 distinct CDR3 sequences, roughly two fifths observed once, and the top ten hold roughly 46%. The CDR3 extends over 13 amino acids. V dropped 6 bases and J dropped 8 bases, with 13 bases sitting between them. The V gene's germline CDR1 is MGHDK and CDR2 SYGVNS. The TCR sequence derives from an adult man with Graves' ophthalmopathy. This chain links TRBV25-1 with TRBJ2-2; the D gene could be TRBD1 or TRBD2 (6 bases each). The source material was peripheral blood. DNA for the CDR3: TGTGCCAGCAGGGAAACAGGGAGGGGGGAGCTGTTTTTT. Translation gives CASRETGRGELFF.